The TCR beta chain described here comes from a study of blood T cell repertoires in COVID-19. Study context: From the United States, Italy and Spain came samples of acute and convalescent COVID-19.

The V end lost 0 bases, the J end lost 5 bases, and 16 bases lay between the germline ends. This CDR3 comprises 15 residues. Germline CDR1 is GTSNPN and CDR2 is SVGIG (reference sequence). Original methodology: Reference gene primer amplification yielded estimated nucleated cell counts. The table came from immunoSEQ multiplex PCR; TCRdb's copy has only in-frame clones and leaves some out. V, J and clone size are taken as reported in that table, and D and trimming were inferred from the DNA itself. The top ten hold 1.2% of the sample, which has over 200,000 clones, around 90% seen once. The sequencing input was PBMCs or T cells enriched from blood (not recorded which). This chain uses TRBV30 with TRBJ1-1; TRBD1 might be the D (5 bases). This clonotype originated in a human donor in a cohort exposed to, infected with or recovered from COVID-19 (not recorded which). The donor label of this sample is uncertain. In DNA, the CDR3 is TGTGCCTGGAGTGTTCCAAGGGGTATTAAGACTGAAGCTTTCTTT. Encoded protein: CAWSVPRGIKTEAFF.